These 20 T cell receptor beta chains share one sample of origin, sequenced in a study of cytomegalovirus exposure and HLA in healthy donors. The PCR made use of 60 Vbeta and 13 Jbeta primers. The data were produced by immunoSEQ multiplex PCR, yet TCRdb's version contains in-frame clones alone and is incomplete. The data show about 160,000 clones, 65% to 80% seen once. Input material: PBMCs. The receptors shown here come from a female donor in good health and CMV-seronegative.

For the CDR3, the DNA is TGTGCCAGCAGTGGACAGGTGAGGAGTCAGCCCCAGCATTTT. It translates to CASSGQVRSQPQHF. The V gene is TRBV2, the J gene TRBJ1-5, with D perhaps matching TRBD1 (6 bases). CDR1 and CDR2 (germline): SNHLY, FYNNEI. V lost 4 bases and J lost 6, with 13 bases in between. The CDR3 has 14 amino acids.

This clone was recorded a few times. This CDR3 is also generated by other DNA sequences in the sample. The J gene is TRBJ1-1, the V gene TRBV5-1, with unresolved D. Germline values: CDR1 SGHRS, CDR2 YFSETQ. The length of the CDR3 is 14 residues. Trimming shortened V by 1 base and J by 2 bases, and 9 bases separated the two germline ends. The CDR3 DNA follows: TGCGCCAGCAGCTTGTCCGGGTTTAACACTGAAGCTTTCTTT. It is translated as CASSLSGFNTEAFF.

The rearrangement uses TRBV5-6 and TRBJ1-1; no clear D gene. The CDR3 extends over 13 amino acids. Germline CDR1 SGHDT, CDR2 YYEEEE. Trimming removed 4 bases at V and 3 bases at J, with 10 bases between. CDR3 protein: CASSTVRDTEAFF. The CDR3, as DNA: TGTGCCAGCAGCACCGTGCGGGACACTGAAGCTTTCTTT.

The gene calls are TRBV9 and TRBJ2-3; 9 nucleotides line up with TRBD2. The germline gives CDR1 SGDLS, CDR2 YYNGEE. This CDR3 has 16 residues. V was clipped by 0 bases and J by 4 bases; unmatched bases: 6. CDR3 loop: CASSVGRAGGSDTQYF. The CDR3 region has the DNA TGTGCCAGCAGCGTAGGTAGAGCGGGGGGCTCAGATACGCAGTATTTT.

This clone showed up just once. The rearrangement links TRBV7-2 to TRBJ2-1; D not resolved. Germline V gene data show CDR1 as SGHTA and CDR2 as FQGNSA. This CDR3 comprises 14 residues. V was shortened by 1 base and J by 3 bases, with 7 bases between the two germline ends. The CDR3 here is CASSLVGVYNEQFF. The CDR3 DNA reads as TGTGCCAGCAGCTTAGTGGGCGTCTACAATGAGCAGTTCTTC.

This chain uses TRBV5-1 with TRBJ2-1; TRBD1 might be the D (6 bases). CDR3 length: 15 residues. Germline values: CDR1 SGHRS, CDR2 YFSETQ. Between the trimmed V and J ends, which lost 1 base and 2 bases, there was a span of 10 bases. The CDR3 protein is CASSLLQGPYNEQFF. CDR3 DNA sequence: TGCGCCAGCAGCTTGCTACAGGGCCCCTACAATGAGCAGTTCTTC.

The chain joins TRBV9 to TRBJ1-1, with TRBD1 identical over 10 bases. Germline V CDR1 and CDR2: SGDLS, YYNGEE. The CDR3 loop spans 15 amino acids. V shed 4 bases, J shed 6 bases, and the junction held 9 bases outside the gene matches. The CDR3 sequence is CASSSRQGAAAEAFF. The CDR3 DNA reads TGTGCCAGCAGCTCCCGACAGGGGGCTGCGGCTGAAGCTTTCTTT.

This chain joins TRBV5-4 and TRBJ2-1; unclear D gene. This CDR3 region has 15 residues. Germline CDR1 SGHNT, CDR2 YYREEE (reference sequence). V lost 4 bases and J 1 base, leaving 12 bases between the germline ends. CDR3 sequence (DNA): TGTGCCAGCAGCCTAAGCGAGAGGTCCTACAATGAGCAGTTCTTC. It is translated as CASSLSERSYNEQFF. Full variable domain (missing parts from reference TRBV5-4 and TRBJ2-1): ETGVTQSPTHLIKTRGQQVTLRCSSQSGHNTVSWYQQALGQGPQFIFQYYREEENGRGNFPPRFSGLQFPNYSSELNVNALELDDSALYLCASSLSERSYNEQFFGPGTRLTVL.

This clone was picked up a small number of times. The chain joins TRBV4-1 to TRBJ2-7; the D gene is possibly TRBD1 (5 bases). The CDR3 is 14 amino acids. CDR1 and CDR2 from the germline V gene are MGHRA and YSYEKL. V lost 4 bases, J lost 7 bases, and 17 bases lay in between. As DNA, the CDR3 is TGCGCCAGCAGCCCCACAGGCTCCCTGGGGGAGCAGTACTTC. Its translation is CASSPTGSLGEQYF.

This clone was seen a few times. The V call is TRBV30, the J call TRBJ2-2, with TRBD2 matching over 7 bases. Germline CDR1 reads GTSNPN; CDR2 reads SVGIG (reference sequence). CDR3 length: 14 amino acids. V trimming: 4 bases; J trimming: 6 bases; junction bases outside the gene matches: 8. CDR3 DNA sequence: TGTGCCTGGACGGCGGGGGTAAGGGCCGGGGAGCTGTTTTTT. Residues: CAWTAGVRAGELFF.

The chain carries TRBV6-1 and TRBJ2-7, with D perhaps TRBD2 (5 bases). The ends were cut back, 6 bases at V and 0 bases at J, with 12 bases in the middle. This CDR3 region has 14 residues. Germline V gene lookup returns CDR1 MNHNS and CDR2 SASEGT. The CDR3 region has the DNA TGTGCCAGCAGGGACTGGAGCAGCTCCTACGAGCAGTACTTC. Amino acids: CASRDWSSSYEQYF.

This chain connects TRBV10-3 to TRBJ2-3, with 8 positions matching TRBD1. Germline V gene sequence: CDR1 ENHRY, CDR2 SYGVKD. The CDR3 covers 16 residues. J gave up 1 base and V 4 bases, and 7 bases lay outside the gene matches. This CDR3 reads CAISVRPTGGTDTQYF. DNA for the CDR3: TGTGCCATCAGTGTCCGACCGACAGGGGGCACAGATACGCAGTATTTT.

The chain employs TRBV19 and TRBJ2-3; D gene uncertain. The CDR3 runs to 14 residues. Trimming removed 8 bases from V and 6 bases from J, with 18 bases in between. Germline CDR1 reads LNHDA; CDR2 reads SQIVND (reference sequence). This CDR3 is CASSREAEFDTQYF. The CDR3 region has the DNA TGTGCCAGTTCCCGTGAAGCTGAGTTTGATACGCAGTATTTT. The full variable domain, rest sourced from reference TRBV19 and TRBJ2-3, is DGGITQSPKYLFRKEGQNVTLSCEQNLNHDAMYWYRQDPGQGLRLIYYSQIVNDFQKGDIAEGYSVSREKKESFPLTVTSAQKNPTAFYLCASSREAEFDTQYFGPGTRLTVL.

The genes are TRBV30 and TRBJ2-1; no clear D. The CDR3 has 13 amino acids. Per the germline V gene, CDR1 is GTSNPN and CDR2 is SVGIG (reference sequence). Trimming left V 7 bases short and J 6 bases short, with 16 bases between. The CDR3 nucleotides read TGTGCCTACGAGGTGCCAGAATCCAATGAGCAGTTCTTC. This gives the protein CAYEVPESNEQFF. Together with reference TRBV30 and TRBJ2-1, the CDR3 gives the full variable domain: SQTIHQWPATLVQPVGSPLSLECTVEGTSNPNLYWYRQAAGRGLQLLFYSVGIGQISSEVPQNLSASRPQDRQFILSSKKLLLSDSGFYLCAYEVPESNEQFFGPGTRLTVL.

The chain couples TRBV7-9 to TRBJ2-7; perhaps TRBD1 as D (6 bases). Germline lookup yields CDR1 SEHNR and CDR2 FQNEAQ (reference sequence). The CDR3 consists of 16 residues. Trimming pared 5 bases from V and 0 bases from J, leaving 17 bases between. CDR3 amino acids: CASSPRSDRPSYEQYF. The CDR3 nucleotides are TGTGCCAGCAGCCCTCGATCAGACAGGCCCTCCTACGAGCAGTACTTC.

This clone has a count of ten or more. This chain joins TRBV9 and TRBJ2-7; no reliable D call. Germline V gene data show CDR1 as SGDLS and CDR2 as YYNGEE. The V end was cut by 4 bases, the J end by 2 bases, with 19 bases between. The CDR3 runs 16 residues. CDR3 residues: CASSRSSKSIPYEQYF. CDR3 nucleotides: TGTGCCAGCAGCCGTAGTAGTAAATCCATCCCCTACGAGCAGTACTTC.

The chain employs TRBV12-5 and TRBJ1-4; 8 bases agree with TRBD1. The V and J ends lost 7 bases and 8 bases, in that order; junction bases with no gene match: 6. This CDR3 is 13 amino acids long. The germline V gene encodes CDR1 LGHNT and CDR2 FRNRAP. CDR3 sequence (DNA): TGTGCTAGTGTTCAACAGGGGGGGGAAAAACTGTTTTTT. This gives the protein CASVQQGGEKLFF.

The DNA for the CDR3 is TGTGCCAGCAGGGAGGGGATGAGTTCTAGAAACACCATATATTTT. Its protein is CASREGMSSRNTIYF. This rearrangement joins TRBV2 to TRBJ1-3, with TRBD1 as a possible D gene (5 bases). CDR1 SNHLY and CDR2 FYNNEI come from the germline V gene. The CDR3 is made up of 15 amino acids. V gave up 6 bases and J gave up 5 bases, with 17 bases separating them.

This chain links TRBV7-9 with TRBJ1-2; 8 positions match TRBD1. V dropped 6 bases and J dropped 1; count of bases not matched to a gene: 4. This CDR3 comprises 14 residues. Germline lookup yields CDR1 SEHNR and CDR2 FQNEAQ (reference sequence). CDR3 residues: CASSGQGNNYGYTF. The CDR3 nucleotides read TGTGCCAGCAGTGGACAGGGAAATAACTATGGCTACACCTTC.

The J gene is TRBJ1-5, the V gene TRBV5-6; a weak D match, TRBD1 (5 bases). Trimming removed 0 bases from V and 3 bases from J, with 10 bases in between. The CDR3 is made up of 15 amino acids. CDR1 and CDR2 from the germline V gene are SGHDT and YYEEEE. CDR3 region: CASSLALGVNQPQHF. The CDR3 DNA reads as TGTGCCAGCAGCTTGGCCCTAGGGGTCAATCAGCCCCAGCATTTT.